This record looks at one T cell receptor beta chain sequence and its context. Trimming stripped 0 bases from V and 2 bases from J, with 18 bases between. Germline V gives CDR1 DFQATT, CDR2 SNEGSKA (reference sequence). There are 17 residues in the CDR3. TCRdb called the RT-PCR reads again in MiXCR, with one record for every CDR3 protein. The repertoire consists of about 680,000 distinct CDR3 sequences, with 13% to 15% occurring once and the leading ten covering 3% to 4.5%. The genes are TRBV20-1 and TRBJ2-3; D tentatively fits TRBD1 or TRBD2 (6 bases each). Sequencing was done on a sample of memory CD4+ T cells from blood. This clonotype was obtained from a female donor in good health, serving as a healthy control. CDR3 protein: CSARDLPGAVPTDTQYF. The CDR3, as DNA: TGCAGTGCTAGAGATTTACCGGGGGCCGTACCCACAGATACGCAGTATTTT.